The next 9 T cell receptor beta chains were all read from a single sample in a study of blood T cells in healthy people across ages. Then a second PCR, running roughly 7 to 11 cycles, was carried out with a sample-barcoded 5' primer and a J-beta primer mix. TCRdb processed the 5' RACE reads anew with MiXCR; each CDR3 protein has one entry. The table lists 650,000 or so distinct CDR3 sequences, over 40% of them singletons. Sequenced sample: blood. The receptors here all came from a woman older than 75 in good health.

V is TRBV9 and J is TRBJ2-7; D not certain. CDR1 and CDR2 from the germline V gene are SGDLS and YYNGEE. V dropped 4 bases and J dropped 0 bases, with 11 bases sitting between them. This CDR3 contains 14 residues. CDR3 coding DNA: TGTGCCAGCAGCTCCAATCCGAGCTCCTACGAGCAGTACTTC. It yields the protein CASSSNPSSYEQYF.

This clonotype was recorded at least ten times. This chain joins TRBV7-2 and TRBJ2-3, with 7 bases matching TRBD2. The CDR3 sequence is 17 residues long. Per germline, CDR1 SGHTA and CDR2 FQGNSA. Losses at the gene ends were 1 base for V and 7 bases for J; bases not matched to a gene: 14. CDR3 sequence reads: CASSLVGSGLRSHTQYF. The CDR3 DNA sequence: TGTGCCAGCAGCTTAGTGGGGTCGGGACTAAGATCTCATACGCAGTATTTT.

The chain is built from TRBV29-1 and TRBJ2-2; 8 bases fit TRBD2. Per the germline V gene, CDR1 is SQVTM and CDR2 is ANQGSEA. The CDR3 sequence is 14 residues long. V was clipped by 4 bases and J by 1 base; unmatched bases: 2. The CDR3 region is CSVAGRGNTGELFF. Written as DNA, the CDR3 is TGCAGCGTTGCCGGGAGGGGGAACACCGGGGAGCTGTTTTTT.

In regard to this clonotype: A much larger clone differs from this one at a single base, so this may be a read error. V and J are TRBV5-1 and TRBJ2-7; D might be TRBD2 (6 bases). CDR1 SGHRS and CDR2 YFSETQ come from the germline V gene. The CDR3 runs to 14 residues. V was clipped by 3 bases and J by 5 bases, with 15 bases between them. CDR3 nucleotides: TGCGCCAGCAGCTCCGGGAGCAATTCCGACGAGCAGTACTTC. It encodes CASSSGSNSDEQYF.

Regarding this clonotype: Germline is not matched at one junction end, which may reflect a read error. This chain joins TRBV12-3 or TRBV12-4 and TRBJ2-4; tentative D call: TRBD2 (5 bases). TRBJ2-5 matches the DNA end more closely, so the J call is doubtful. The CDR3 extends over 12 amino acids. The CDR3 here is CAGSLARETQYF. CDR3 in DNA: TGTGCCGGCAGCTTAGCGCGAGAGACCCAGTACTTC.

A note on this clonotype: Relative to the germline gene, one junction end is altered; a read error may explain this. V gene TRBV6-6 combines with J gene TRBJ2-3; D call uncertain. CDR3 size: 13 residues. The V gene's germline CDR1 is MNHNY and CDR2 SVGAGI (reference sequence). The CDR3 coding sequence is TGTGCCAGCAGTGACTCGAGGACAGATACGCAGTATTTT. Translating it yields CASSDSRTDTQYF.

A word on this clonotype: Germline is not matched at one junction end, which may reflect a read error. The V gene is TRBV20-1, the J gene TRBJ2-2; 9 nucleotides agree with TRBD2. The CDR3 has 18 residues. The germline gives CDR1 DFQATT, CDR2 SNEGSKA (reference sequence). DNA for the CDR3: TGCAGTGCGACGAGTAGCGGGGGCCCTAGCACGAACACCAGGGAGCTGTTTTTT. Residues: CSATSSGGPSTNTRELFF.

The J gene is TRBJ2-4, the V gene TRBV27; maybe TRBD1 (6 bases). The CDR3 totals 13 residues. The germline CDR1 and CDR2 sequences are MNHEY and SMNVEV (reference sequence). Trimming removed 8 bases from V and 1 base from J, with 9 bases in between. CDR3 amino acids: CASRTAAKNIQYF. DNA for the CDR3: TGTGCCAGCCGGACAGCGGCCAAAAACATTCAGTACTTC.

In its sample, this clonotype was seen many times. CDR3 nucleotides: TGTGCCAGCAGTTATGGGCAACCCGGGGAGCTGTTTTTT. Translated: CASSYGQPGELFF. The rearrangement joins TRBV7-6 to TRBJ2-2; D gene unclear. CDR1 and CDR2 from the germline V gene are SGHVS and FNYEAQ. Trimming pared 6 bases from V and 6 bases from J, leaving 11 bases between. The CDR3 length is 13 residues.